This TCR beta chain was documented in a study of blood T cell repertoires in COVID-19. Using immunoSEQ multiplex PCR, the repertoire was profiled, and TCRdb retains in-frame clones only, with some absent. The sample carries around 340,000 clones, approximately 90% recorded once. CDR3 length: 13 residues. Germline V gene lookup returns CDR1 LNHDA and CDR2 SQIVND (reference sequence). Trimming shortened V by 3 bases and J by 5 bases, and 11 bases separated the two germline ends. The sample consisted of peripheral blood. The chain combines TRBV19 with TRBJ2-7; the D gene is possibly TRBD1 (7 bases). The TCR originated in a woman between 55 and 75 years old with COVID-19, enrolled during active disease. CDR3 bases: TGTGCCAGTAGTATTTCCAGGGGGGACGAGCAGTACTTC. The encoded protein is CASSISRGDEQYF.